This T cell receptor beta chain is drawn from a study of T cell responses to AZD1222 COVID-19 vaccine. Across the whole study: It was second doses at about 4 or about 12 weeks that were pooled. Study-level findings and limits: The span of vaccine-associated CD4 TCRs extended across spike, with dominance at 160-218 and 743-854. The sample set comprised mostly white British donors with more females, and clonal diversity was possibly underestimated.

Details on this clone: Its antigen is unidentified.

TCRdb's table, derived via immunoSEQ multiplex PCR, lists solely in-frame clones and lacks some. Of 170,000 or so clones in the sample, around nine tenths were seen once. Germline V gives CDR1 SGHTA, CDR2 FQGNSA. Trimming pared 1 base from V and 0 bases from J, leaving 13 bases between. The CDR3 is 18 residues long. The TCR sequence derives from an adult in good health. Specimen: peripheral blood, collected on day 0 of AZD1222 vaccination. The chain carries TRBV7-2 and TRBJ2-6; a possible D gene is TRBD1 (5 bases). CDR3 residues: CASSLGAAGISGANVLTF. CDR3 coding DNA: TGTGCCAGCAGCTTAGGGGCGGCAGGGATCTCTGGGGCCAACGTCCTGACTTTC.